This passage covers 7 T cell receptor beta chains from one sample sequenced in a study of blood T cell repertoires in COVID-19. Measured with immunoSEQ multiplex PCR; TCRdb has only the in-frame clones, and not every one. The table lists about 130,000 clones, roughly 86% of them singletons. The sequenced sample was peripheral blood. These receptors all come from a woman aged 45-60 years who had recovered from COVID-19.

The genes are TRBV7-2 and TRBJ2-3; 9 nucleotides line up with TRBD2. The CDR3 loop spans 16 amino acids. V dropped 0 bases and J dropped 5; count of bases not matched to a gene: 6. The germline CDR1 and CDR2 sequences are SGHTA and FQGNSA. The CDR3 sequence is CASSLAGGRALDTQYF. CDR3 coding DNA: TGTGCCAGCAGCTTAGCGGGCGGGAGGGCCTTAGATACGCAGTATTTT.

The V gene is TRBV6-5, the J gene TRBJ2-7, with D perhaps matching TRBD2 (5 bases). The ends were cut back, 3 bases at V and 2 bases at J, with 11 bases in the middle. The CDR3 runs to 14 residues. Germline assignment: CDR1 MNHEY and CDR2 SVGAGI. In DNA form, the CDR3 reads TGTGCCAGCAGTTATCGCGGGCAGACCTACGAGCAGTACTTC. Translating it yields CASSYRGQTYEQYF.

This clone was counted only a few times. This chain links TRBV5-4 with TRBJ2-6; D not resolved. V was pared by 4 bases and J by 1 base, with 18 bases between. This CDR3 contains 18 residues. The V gene's germline CDR1 is SGHNT and CDR2 YYREEE (reference sequence). The CDR3 coding sequence is TGTGCCAGCAGCGACCTGACAAATCCGAAATCTGGGGCCAACGTCCTGACTTTC. Its translation is CASSDLTNPKSGANVLTF.

The rearrangement uses TRBV6-6 and TRBJ2-7; D call uncertain. This CDR3 has 12 residues. Germline V lookup: CDR1 MNHNY, CDR2 SVGAGI (reference sequence). V was trimmed by 2 bases and J by 3 bases, leaving 5 bases between them. The CDR3 nucleotides are TGTGCCAGCAGTTACAACAGCTACGAGCAGTACTTC. Translating gives CASSYNSYEQYF.

J is TRBJ2-5 and V is TRBV5-1, with 8 bases matching TRBD1. The CDR3 runs 14 residues. V shed 4 bases and J 2 bases; nucleotides not matched to a gene: 4. Germline values: CDR1 SGHRS, CDR2 YFSETQ. As DNA, the CDR3 is TGCGCCAGCAGCCGCCGGACAGGGCAAGAGACCCAGTACTTC. Translated: CASSRRTGQETQYF.

This clone was picked up a small number of times. The chain couples TRBV2 to TRBJ2-1; D is possibly TRBD1 (6 bases). Per the germline V gene, CDR1 is SNHLY and CDR2 is FYNNEI. The CDR3 consists of 15 residues. V was trimmed by 7 bases and J by 4 bases, leaving 17 bases between them. CDR3 in amino acids: CASTSDSAYYNEQFF. The CDR3 coding sequence is TGTGCCAGCACTTCGGACAGCGCCTATTACAATGAGCAGTTCTTC. The variable domain in full, completed from reference TRBV2 and TRBJ2-1, reads EPEVTQTPSHQVTQMGQEVILRCVPISNHLYFYWYRQILGQKVEFLVSFYNNEISEKSEIFDDQFSVERPDGSNFTLKIRSTKLEDSAMYFCASTSDSAYYNEQFFGPGTRLTVL.

This chain links TRBV9 with TRBJ2-3, with 8 nucleotides matching TRBD2. CDR3 size: 15 residues. V shed 3 bases and J 6 bases; nucleotides not matched to a gene: 9. Germline V CDR1 and CDR2: SGDLS, YYNGEE. The CDR3 protein is CASSARGGPQDTQYF. CDR3 DNA sequence: TGTGCCAGCAGCGCCCGGGGGGGGCCCCAGGATACGCAGTATTTT.